This TCR beta chain was documented in a study of regulatory T cells in long-lasting Graves disease. Overall study: Treatment with antithyroid drugs for over 5 years, together with positive TSH receptor antibodies, meant persistent Graves' disease. Study results and caveats: TRBV28 was favored in persistent disease, as were TRBJ1-2 and TRBJ2-5.

In the case of this clonotype: Its antigen is not known. One base away lies a much larger clone, so this may be a sequencing read error.

Noted time point: persistent/refractory GD, antithyroid drugs over 5 years with positive TRAb. Isolated PBMC RNA provided the starting material for the TCR library. Each patient gave Nine milliliters of EDTA-anticoagulated peripheral blood. In building TCR beta libraries, iRepertoire HTBI primers were used together with Arm-PCR of CDR3 regions. TCRdb re-called the multiplex PCR reads through MiXCR, storing one row per CDR3 protein. The sample holds 300,000 or so distinct CDR3 sequences, about 18% seen once. Trimming pared 8 bases from V and 7 bases from J, leaving 18 bases between. This CDR3 comprises 14 residues. Germline V gives CDR1 MDHEN, CDR2 SYDVKM.

This TCR was recovered from a female donor with Graves disease. The sequencing used peripheral blood mononuclear cells (PBMCs), collected when the disease was refractory, from a patient treated with antithyroid drugs. This chain connects TRBV28 to TRBJ1-5, with TRBD1 as a possible D gene (5 bases). Here the CDR3 DNA reads TGTGCCAGCGGGATCCCCGGGGGTGGACAGCCCCAGCATTTT. As protein: CASGIPGGGQPQHF.